The 28 T cell receptor beta chains in this list originate from one sample, sequenced in a study of blood T cells in healthy people across ages. Using a J-beta primer mix together with a sample-barcoded 5' primer, a second PCR was run for roughly 7 to 11 cycles. Each CDR3 protein gets one entry after TCRdb re-called the 5' RACE reads with MiXCR. The sample lists about 290,000 distinct CDR3 sequences; around 29% were seen once. Specimen: blood. The receptors were sampled from a woman between 65 and 79 years old in good health.

This clonotype was counted a few times. V usage is TRBV12-3 or TRBV12-4 and J usage is TRBJ2-5; 10 bases match TRBD2. The CDR3 is made up of 17 amino acids. V shed 1 base and J 5 bases; nucleotides not matched to a gene: 10. The CDR3: CASSLGASGRSEETQYF. In DNA, the CDR3 is TGTGCCAGCAGTTTAGGGGCTAGCGGGAGATCAGAGGAGACCCAGTACTTC.

Worth noting for this clonotype: The CDR3 end shows no conserved phenylalanine or tryptophan, and so a read error is likely. The chain carries TRBV4-1 and TRBJ2-7; 10 bases fit TRBD1. Unmatched junction bases numbered 1, after V lost 0 bases and J lost 2 bases. Germline CDR1 reads MGHRA; CDR2 reads YSYEKL. This CDR3 region has 15 residues. CDR3 in amino acids: CASSQEGTGAYEQYL. CDR3 bases: TGCGCCAGCAGCCAAGAGGGGACAGGGGCCTACGAGCAGTACCTC.

This clonotype was seen only a few times. This chain joins TRBV7-8 and TRBJ2-3, with D possibly matching TRBD2 (5 bases). CDR1 is SGHVS and CDR2 is FQNEAQ in the germline V gene. This CDR3 has 16 residues. The germline V and J ends were trimmed by 1 base and 0 bases, with 11 bases remaining between them. CDR3 sequence (DNA): TGTGCCAGCAGCTTAGGTCGAGCGGCTAGCACAGATACGCAGTATTTT. It codes for CASSLGRAASTDTQYF.

The chain recombines TRBV5-1 with TRBJ1-1; D is unclear. Germline loops: CDR1 SGHRS, CDR2 YFSETQ. The ends were cut back, 1 base at V and 5 bases at J, with 9 bases in the middle. This CDR3 is built from 13 residues. CDR3 region: CASSLFGETEAFF. In nucleotides, the CDR3 is TGCGCCAGCAGCTTGTTTGGGGAAACTGAAGCTTTCTTT.

This chain connects TRBV25-1 to TRBJ1-4, with D possibly matching TRBD1 (5 bases). Per germline, CDR1 MGHDK and CDR2 SYGVNS. With 6 bases removed from V and 7 bases from J, the gap between germline ends came to 12 bases. The CDR3 consists of 13 residues. DNA of the CDR3: TGTGCCAGCAGCTTCGGGACGGTTGAAAAACTGTTTTTT. It translates to CASSFGTVEKLFF.

The V call is TRBV6-5, the J call TRBJ2-5, with D tentatively TRBD2 (5 bases). Germline assignment: CDR1 MNHEY and CDR2 SVGAGI. The V end lost 7 bases, the J end lost 9 bases, and 21 bases lay between the germline ends. CDR3 size: 14 residues. The CDR3 here is CASKTPGPTEAQYF. The CDR3 bases are TGTGCCAGCAAGACCCCCGGCCCCACGGAGGCCCAGTACTTC.

The J gene is TRBJ1-4, the V gene TRBV5-1; tentative D call: TRBD1 (5 bases). The CDR3 sequence is 17 residues long. V was shortened by 4 bases and J by 2 bases, with 18 bases between the two germline ends. Germline V gives CDR1 SGHRS, CDR2 YFSETQ. CDR3 nucleotides: TGCGCCAGCAGCGCGCCCCGAGGGAGGGGCACTAATGAAAAACTGTTTTTT. It is translated as CASSAPRGRGTNEKLFF.

A note on this clonotype: An end of the junction does not agree with germline; a read error may underlie this. The rearrangement joins TRBV4-2 to TRBJ1-3; maybe TRBD1 (5 bases). Germline V gives CDR1 LGHNA, CDR2 YNFKEQ. The CDR3 spans 17 residues. Here the CDR3 reads CVSSQEATGVKGNTIYF. The CDR3 DNA sequence: TGTGTCAGCAGCCAAGAGGCTACGGGGGTAAAAGGAAACACCATATATTTT.

The rearrangement joins TRBV20-1 to TRBJ2-1; the match to TRBD2 covers 7 bases. Per the germline V gene, CDR1 is DFQATT and CDR2 is SNEGSKA (reference sequence). The CDR3 spans 14 residues. The CDR3 DNA is TGCAGCGGCGAAGGAGCGGGAAGGTACAATGAGCAGTTCTTC. Its translation: CSGEGAGRYNEQFF.

The V call is TRBV2, the J call TRBJ2-2, with D possibly being TRBD1 (6 bases). Trimming took 1 base from V and 3 from J, leaving 9 bases between them. The germline gives CDR1 SNHLY, CDR2 FYNNEI. The CDR3 sequence is 15 residues long. The CDR3 is CASSEDRQDTGELFF. The CDR3 DNA follows: TGTGCCAGCAGTGAAGATCGACAGGACACCGGGGAGCTGTTTTTT.

This clonotype was observed a handful of times. V gene TRBV28 combines with J gene TRBJ2-6; the match to TRBD2 covers 7 bases. CDR3 length: 14 amino acids. Germline trimming cut 7 bases from V and 10 bases from J; bases unmatched to any gene: 10. Per germline, CDR1 MDHEN and CDR2 SYDVKM. The CDR3 nucleotides are TGTGCCAGCAAGGTAACCGGGACTACAAACGTCCTGACTTTC. It specifies CASKVTGTTNVLTF. The whole variable domain, filled in from reference TRBV28 and TRBJ2-6, reads DVKVTQSSRYLVKRTGEKVFLECVQDMDHENMFWYRQDPGLGLRLIYFSYDVKMKEKGDIPEGYSVSREKKERFSLILESASTNQTSMYLCASKVTGTTNVLTFGAGSRLTVL.

The chain recombines TRBV5-1 with TRBJ2-2; 14 nucleotides agree with TRBD2. J was trimmed by 5 bases and V by 4 bases; bases with no gene match: 7. The CDR3 loop spans 17 amino acids. From germline, CDR1 is SGHRS and CDR2 YFSETQ. Here the CDR3 reads CASSAGLAGEWTGELFF. The CDR3, as DNA: TGCGCCAGCAGCGCGGGACTAGCGGGAGAATGGACCGGGGAGCTGTTTTTT.

This clonotype showed up just a few times. The chain employs TRBV15 and TRBJ1-4, with a possible D match to TRBD1 (5 bases). This CDR3 spans 14 amino acids. Trimming stripped 6 bases from V and 8 bases from J, with 16 bases between. Germline V gene sequence: CDR1 LNHNV, CDR2 YYDKDF (reference sequence). CDR3 sequence: CATRPRGTNEKLFF. CDR3 nucleotides: TGTGCCACCAGGCCCCGGGGGACGAACGAAAAACTGTTTTTT.

This chain uses TRBV20-1 with TRBJ2-1; 10 bases agree with TRBD2. There are 15 residues in the CDR3. The V and J ends lost 5 bases and 6 bases, in that order; junction bases with no gene match: 10. Germline CDR1 DFQATT, CDR2 SNEGSKA (reference sequence). The CDR3 region is CSALRTSGTPNEQFF. CDR3 bases: TGCAGTGCTCTCCGGACTAGCGGCACCCCCAATGAGCAGTTCTTC.

The chain has TRBV5-1 and TRBJ1-2; 7 bases line up with TRBD1. In germline, CDR1 is SGHRS, CDR2 YFSETQ. This CDR3 is built from 14 residues. V trimming: 3 bases; J trimming: 4 bases; junction bases outside the gene matches: 6. CDR3 amino acids: CASSWGGDSYGYTF. The CDR3 region has the DNA TGCGCCAGCAGCTGGGGAGGGGACAGCTATGGCTACACCTTC.

In its sample, this clonotype was seen many times. V usage is TRBV20-1 and J usage is TRBJ2-1; 10 nucleotides match TRBD2. J gave up 1 base and V 6 bases, and 12 bases lay outside the gene matches. CDR3 size: 17 residues. The germline gives CDR1 DFQATT, CDR2 SNEGSKA (reference sequence). In nucleotides, the CDR3 is TGCAGTGCCGAATCGAATTTAGCGGGAGGTTCCTACAATGAGCAGTTCTTC. This codes for CSAESNLAGGSYNEQFF.

This rearrangement joins TRBV20-1 to TRBJ1-4; unclear D gene. Deletions cut 0 bases from V and 0 bases from J, with 8 bases between. Germline loops: CDR1 DFQATT, CDR2 SNEGSKA (reference sequence). The CDR3 contains 15 residues. DNA of the CDR3: TGCAGTGCTAGAGATCCGAGAGCAACTAATGAAAAACTGTTTTTT. Protein: CSARDPRATNEKLFF.

The CDR3 nucleotides read TGTGCCAGCAGCGAATCGGGGGTGAACACTGAAGCTTTCTTT. It is translated as CASSESGVNTEAFF. The V gene is TRBV3-1, the J gene TRBJ1-1; possible D gene TRBD1, 5 bases. Trimming removed 5 bases at V and 0 bases at J, with 10 bases between. CDR1 and CDR2 from the germline V gene are LGHDT and YNNKEL (reference sequence). The CDR3 is made up of 14 amino acids.

The rearrangement links TRBV15 to TRBJ1-5; D is perhaps TRBD1 (5 bases). Germline values: CDR1 LNHNV, CDR2 YYDKDF (reference sequence). V lost 4 bases, J lost 1 base, and 8 bases lay in between. The CDR3 runs 14 residues. This CDR3 reads CATSTDRSNQPQHF. In nucleotides, the CDR3 is TGTGCCACCAGCACCGACAGAAGCAATCAGCCCCAGCATTTT.

This clonotype showed up just once. A read error may explain this, as a much larger clone is one base away. V and J are TRBV28 and TRBJ2-5; D is uncertain. Near its end, the DNA agrees better with TRBJ2-7, so the J call may be wrong. Germline lookup yields CDR1 MDHEN and CDR2 SYDVKM. The CDR3 has 11 amino acids. The CDR3 here is CAGSSQDEQYF. The CDR3 DNA reads as TGTGCCGGCAGTTCCCAGGACGAGCAGTACTTC.

V gene TRBV5-1 combines with J gene TRBJ1-1, with D perhaps matching TRBD1 (6 bases). Per germline, CDR1 SGHRS and CDR2 YFSETQ. This CDR3 is 15 amino acids long. V lost 3 bases, J lost 0 bases, and 12 bases lay in between. CDR3 residues: CASSSMDSLNTEAFF. DNA of the CDR3: TGCGCCAGCAGCTCGATGGACAGCTTGAACACTGAAGCTTTCTTT.

This clonotype was seen a handful of times. The rearrangement uses TRBV6-5 and TRBJ1-5; possibly TRBD1 for D (5 bases). Deletions cut 10 bases from V and 0 bases from J, with 13 bases between. This CDR3 has 14 amino acids. Germline V gene data show CDR1 as MNHEY and CDR2 as SVGAGI. The CDR3 DNA reads TGTGCCACCGGATTAGGGACTAGCAATCAGCCCCAGCATTTT. Translation gives CATGLGTSNQPQHF.

This chain uses TRBV19 with TRBJ2-2, with a possible D match to TRBD1 (6 bases). Looked up from germline, CDR1 is LNHDA and CDR2 is SQIVND (reference sequence). This CDR3 has 13 residues. V dropped 7 bases and J dropped 3 bases, with 9 bases sitting between them. CDR3 DNA sequence: TGTGCCAGTACTCGACAGGACACCGGGGAGCTGTTTTTT. It codes for CASTRQDTGELFF.

There are a few counts of this clonotype. This chain links TRBV20-1 with TRBJ2-4, with TRBD2 identical over 9 bases. V lost 6 bases and J lost 4; bases outside the gene matches: 13. CDR1 is DFQATT, CDR2 SNEGSKA, per germline (reference sequence). The CDR3 length is 16 residues. CDR3 in DNA: TGCAGTGCCCCTTTGGGGCCGACTAGCGGAAAAAACATTCAGTACTTC. Its protein is CSAPLGPTSGKNIQYF.

This chain joins TRBV20-1 and TRBJ1-6; no reliable D call. Germline CDR1 DFQATT, CDR2 SNEGSKA (reference sequence). The germline V and J ends were trimmed by 2 bases and 7 bases, with 21 bases remaining between them. The CDR3 spans 17 residues. Here the CDR3 reads CSARQFEAVSLNSPLHF. The CDR3 DNA is TGCAGTGCTAGACAGTTTGAGGCGGTGTCGTTGAATTCACCCCTCCACTTT.

The CDR3 nucleotides read TGTGCCAGCAGCGTAACCCCCACCAGGGAGTTTCACGGGGAGCTGTTTTTT. Protein sequence: CASSVTPTREFHGELFF. This chain links TRBV9 with TRBJ2-2; either TRBD1 or TRBD2 may supply D (5 bases each). The CDR3 sequence is 17 residues long. Per germline, CDR1 SGDLS and CDR2 YYNGEE. Trimming pared 1 base from V and 7 bases from J, leaving 20 bases between.

This sequence joins TRBV20-1 and TRBJ2-2; D is possibly TRBD1 (6 bases). Trimming left V 6 bases short and J 6 bases short, with 11 bases between. Germline V gene sequence: CDR1 DFQATT, CDR2 SNEGSKA (reference sequence). This CDR3 has 12 residues. The DNA of the CDR3 is TGCAGTGCACAGGGTTCGCCCGGGGAGCTGTTTTTT. The encoded protein is CSAQGSPGELFF.

This clonotype was seen more than once but under ten times. The chain carries TRBV12-3 or TRBV12-4 and TRBJ2-1, with D perhaps given as TRBD1 or TRBD2 (5 bases each). The CDR3 contains 14 residues. Trimming removed 6 bases at V and 5 bases at J, with 14 bases between. CDR3 residues: CASRLMGPNNEQFF. The DNA of the CDR3 is TGTGCCAGCAGACTAATGGGACCAAACAATGAGCAGTTCTTC.